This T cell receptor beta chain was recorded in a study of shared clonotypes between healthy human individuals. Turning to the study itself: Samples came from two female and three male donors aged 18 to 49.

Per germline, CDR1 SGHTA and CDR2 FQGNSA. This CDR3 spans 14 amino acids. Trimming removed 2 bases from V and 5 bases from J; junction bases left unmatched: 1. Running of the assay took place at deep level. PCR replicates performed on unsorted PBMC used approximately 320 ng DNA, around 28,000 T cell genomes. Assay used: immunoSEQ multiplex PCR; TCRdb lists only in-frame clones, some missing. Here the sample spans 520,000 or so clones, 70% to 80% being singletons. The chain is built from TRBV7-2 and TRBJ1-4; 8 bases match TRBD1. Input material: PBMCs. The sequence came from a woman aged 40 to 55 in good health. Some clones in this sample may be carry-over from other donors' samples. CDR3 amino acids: CASSLTGGNEKLFF. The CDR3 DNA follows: TGTGCCAGCAGCTTAACAGGGGGGAATGAAAAACTGTTTTTT.